This entry is about one T cell receptor (beta chain). This clone may be a read error of a much larger clone one base away. V lost 8 bases to trimming and J lost 5 bases, with 21 bases between them. Germline CDR1 SNHLY, CDR2 FYNNEI. This CDR3 comprises 15 residues. TCRdb ran MiXCR on the PCR reads and lists one entry per CDR3 protein. The profile shows around 91,000 distinct CDR3 sequences, 51% of them singletons. These data come from a study of CDR3 diversity in severe acne. The sequenced sample consisted of blood. The rearrangement uses TRBV2 and TRBJ2-5; possible D gene TRBD1, 6 bases. This TCR was sampled from a male donor in good health, without acne. CDR3 protein: CASQLGGAATETQYF. Written as DNA, the CDR3 is TGTGCCAGCCAATTAGGGGGTGCAGCGACGGAGACCCAGTACTTC.